This T cell receptor beta chain was recovered during a study of monozygotic twins with inflammatory bowel disease (dated by TCRdb to the late 2010s). About the full investigation: A total of some 30 monozygotic twin pairs were included in the full study, comprising nine German pairs (four IBD-concordant, five IBD-discordant) and 19 IBD-discordant Danish pairs. Each individual had, on average, about 151 000 unique TCRalpha sequences and 181 000 unique TCRbeta sequences available for analysis. The search for disease-associated traits relied mainly on comparing, within discordant pairs, IBD patients with their genetically identical healthy co-twins.

From each donor, an approximately 2.3 ml peripheral blood sample was drawn into PAXgene tubes and stored at -80 degrees C. Without any T cell sorting, total RNA was extracted from whole blood using the PAXgene blood miRNA kit on an automated QIAcube. Peripheral blood from monozygotic twin pairs, either concordant or discordant for inflammatory bowel disease, underwent deep TCRalpha and TCRbeta repertoire profiling that used unique molecular barcoding. Smoking habits were recorded for all twin pairs, with individuals classified as current, former or never smokers. A note on this clonotype: Its antigen is unknown.

The germline V gene gives CDR1 as SGHDT and CDR2 as YYEEEE. Taken from cysteine to phenylalanine, the CDR3 has 15 residues. No DNA is listed. Library method: 5' RACE. For each TCR library, approximately 3,700 ng of total RNA was used. cDNA was synthesized with SMARTScribe reverse transcriptase in eight separate reactions per sample. Unique molecular identifiers containing a 6-nucleotide sample barcode were introduced through template switching during cDNA synthesis. TCRalpha and TCRbeta cDNA was amplified by two nested PCRs of 16 and 9 cycles, with bead purification after each PCR. Before amplification, the cDNA was both treated with uracil DNA-glycosylase and purified with the QIAquick PCR purification kit. In the second PCR, Illumina TruSeq-compatible adapters and sample-specific barcodes were added. Library quality and concentration were assessed using TapeStation and Qubit, and 4.5 to 5.5 ng of each library was pooled. Sequencing of the pooled libraries was done on an Illumina HiSeq2500 single-index Rapid Run using custom sequencing primers and 2 x 100 bp reads. The original methods were these. UMI-based consensus assembly with MiGEC version 1.2.6 was used to correct PCR and sequencing errors. MiXCR version 2.1.1 was used to carry out V(D)J alignment, clonotype assembly and CDR3 extraction. Gene usage, clonotype sharing and MAIT/NKT TCR abundance were normalised by analysing the top 1000, 10 000 and 20 000 clonotypes per sample. After downsampling to 27 000 UMIs, diversity was calculated as the inverse Simpson index using the vegan R package. Paired Mann-Whitney U tests on discordant twin pairs were used, with Benjamini-Hochberg multiple-testing correction. With the reads reprocessed by TCRdb, a single entry stands for each CDR3 protein sequence and no DNA is reported. What appears here as the V and J calls and clone size reflects TCRdb's work, not the paper's. The sample table on file contains about 380,000 distinct CDR3 sequences. The ten largest clones add up to 2.5% to 3% of the sample.

Beyond this particular receptor, the publication reports: Fewer clonotypes were shared with other individuals by IBD patients than by healthy twins, most markedly in patients showing signs of disease activity. Measured by the inverse Simpson index, TCRbeta repertoire diversity was lower in IBD patients than in their healthy co-twins. Repertoire similarity did not differ between concordant and discordant twins, possibly due to limited statistical power. Different T cell subtypes could not be distinguished in the analysis. Differing immunosuppressive treatments among patients may have added background noise and inter-individual variability to the repertoires. No single strong signal or clonotype linked to IBD turned up in the results, so the idea that one exists was not supported.

The sample comprised blood. This TCR came from a human donor with ulcerative colitis or Crohn's disease, or a healthy co-twin of an affected twin (not recorded which). The chain was built from TRBV5-6 and TRBJ2-4; TCRdb's D call, TRBD1, is unchecked because there is no DNA. The CDR3 protein sequence reads: CASSSRDITWHIQYF.